These 2 T cell receptor beta chains were sequenced from one sample in a study of blood T cell repertoires in COVID-19. Using immunoSEQ multiplex PCR, the repertoire was profiled, and TCRdb retains in-frame clones only, with some absent. The data show 400,000 or so clones, approximately 86% seen once. Sequenced material: peripheral blood. All receptors derive from a human donor in a cohort sampled during active COVID-19.

The chain combines TRBV7-9 with TRBJ2-5; TRBD1 aligns across 7 bases. This CDR3 has 15 amino acids. J lost 5 bases, V lost 1 base, and 7 bases had no gene match. Germline loops: CDR1 SEHNR, CDR2 FQNEAQ (reference sequence). The CDR3 loop reads CASSLGDRAAETQYF. In nucleotides, the CDR3 is TGTGCCAGCAGCTTAGGAGACAGGGCGGCCGAGACCCAGTACTTC. The complete variable domain, with remaining parts taken from reference TRBV7-9 and TRBJ2-5, reads DTGVSQNPRHKITKRGQNVTFRCDPISEHNRLYWYRQTLGQGPEFLTYFQNEAQLEKSRLLSDRFSAERPKGSFSTLEIQRTEQGDSAMYLCASSLGDRAAETQYFGPGTRLLVL.

The chain couples TRBV9 to TRBJ2-6, with 9 bases fitting TRBD1. The germline V gene encodes CDR1 SGDLS and CDR2 YYNGEE. This CDR3 contains 16 residues. With V trimmed by 4 bases and J by 4 bases, 6 bases remained unmatched. CDR3 in DNA: TGTGCCAGCAGCCTCGGGACAGGGATAGGGGCCAACGTCCTGACTTTC. As protein: CASSLGTGIGANVLTF.